The clone carrying this TCR beta chain occurred many times. Regions amplified from RNA transcripts were the TCR beta CDR3 regions. The HTBI set primed first-round TCR CDR3 RT-PCR. Using its own MiXCR run on the multiplex PCR reads, TCRdb lists one record per CDR3 protein. The sample contains around 690,000 distinct CDR3 sequences, 15% to 20% of which appear only once. These data are taken from a study of T cells in Graves' hyperthyroidism and ophthalmopathy. With a duration under 2 months, the hyperthyroidism was newly diagnosed in patients aged 18 to 65. Diagnostic decisions used clinical symptoms, serum thyroxine and TRAb, thyroid ultrasound and orbital computed tomography. V gave up 5 bases and J gave up 2 bases; unmatched junction bases: 6. Germline CDR1 DFQATT, CDR2 SNEGSKA (reference sequence). The CDR3 loop spans 13 amino acids.

This receptor was taken from a man aged 50 to 60 with Graves' hyperthyroidism. Sequenced sample: blood. This chain uses TRBV20-1 with TRBJ2-7; 7 positions agree with TRBD1. The CDR3 spells CSAAKTGTYEQYF. The CDR3 DNA sequence: TGCAGTGCTGCTAAGACAGGGACCTACGAGCAGTACTTC.